Each of the 22 T cell receptor beta chains below was sequenced from the same sample in a study of technical replicates of blood from a few donors (dated by TCRdb to the late 2010s). To prepare the library, the immunoSEQ multiplex PCR assay was applied. The immuneACCESS repertoire file appears here via TCRdb, limited to in-frame rearrangements. These files lack a portion of the clones; in checked studies, under half of the deficit traces to unresolved V genes, and the cause of the others is not known. This sample holds roughly 83,000 clones; roughly 92% were observed only once. The ten largest account for about 0.26% of the sample. Sequenced: T cells isolated from PBMCs. These receptors all stem from a human donor in good health.

The rearrangement links TRBV29-1 to TRBJ2-7; D might be TRBD1 (6 bases). The CDR3 sequence is 13 residues long. The germline CDR1 and CDR2 sequences are SQVTM and ANQGSEA. The V end lost 7 bases, the J end lost 4 bases, and 17 bases lay between the germline ends. The CDR3 DNA sequence: TGCAGCGCAACCGGGACACCCGAATACGAGCAGTACTTC. The encoded protein is CSATGTPEYEQYF.

The gene calls are TRBV5-4 and TRBJ2-1, with a weak D call TRBD2 (6 bases). CDR1 is SGHNT, CDR2 YYREEE, per germline (reference sequence). There are 15 residues in the CDR3. Trimming took 0 bases from V and 4 from J, leaving 11 bases between them. The CDR3 DNA sequence: TGTGCCAGCAGCTTGGACAGGACTACATACAATGAGCAGTTCTTC. Protein: CASSLDRTTYNEQFF.

This clone was observed a handful of times. V is TRBV15 and J is TRBJ2-4, with 9 bases fitting TRBD2. With V trimmed by 2 bases and J by 2 bases, 7 bases remained unmatched. Germline V gene lookup returns CDR1 LNHNV and CDR2 YYDKDF (reference sequence). This CDR3 spans 17 amino acids. As DNA, the CDR3 is TGTGCCACCAGCAGACCGGGACTAGCTTCGTCCAAAAACATTCAGTACTTC. Protein product: CATSRPGLASSKNIQYF. Complete variable domain (other parts from reference TRBV15 and TRBJ2-4): DAMVIQNPRYQVTQFGKPVTLSCSQTLNHNVMYWYQQKSSQAPKLLFHYYDKDFNNEADTPDNFQSRRPNTSFCFLDIRSPGLGDTAMYLCATSRPGLASSKNIQYFGAGTRLSVL.

The chain joins TRBV5-4 to TRBJ1-2; tentatively, D is TRBD1 (6 bases). Germline V CDR1 and CDR2: SGHNT, YYREEE (reference sequence). Trimming pared 2 bases from V and 6 bases from J, leaving 14 bases between. The length of the CDR3 is 14 residues. The CDR3 protein is CASSLRQQGHGYTF. CDR3 DNA: TGTGCCAGCAGCTTAAGACAACAGGGCCATGGCTACACCTTC.

The chain links TRBV19 to TRBJ1-1, with TRBD1 matching 8 bases. V was pared by 7 bases and J by 3 bases, with 10 bases of the junction left unmatched. Germline assignment: CDR1 LNHDA and CDR2 SQIVND (reference sequence). This CDR3 comprises 15 residues. The chain's CDR3 is CASKLGQVLDTEAFF. The CDR3 nucleotides read TGTGCCAGTAAATTGGGACAGGTGCTCGACACTGAAGCTTTCTTT.

Here the CDR3 DNA reads TGTGCCAGCAGTGAATTGGACAGAAACAATCAGCCCCAGCATTTT. It is translated as CASSELDRNNQPQHF. V usage is TRBV6-1 and J usage is TRBJ1-5; D is possibly TRBD1 (6 bases). The CDR3 has 15 amino acids. CDR1 MNHNS and CDR2 SASEGT come from the germline V gene. V lost 2 bases and J lost 3, with 11 bases in between.

The chain joins TRBV4-1 to TRBJ2-2; TRBD2 is a possible D gene (6 bases). This CDR3 spans 15 amino acids. Germline CDR1 MGHRA, CDR2 YSYEKL. V was clipped by 1 base and J by 1 base, with 7 bases between them. The CDR3 DNA is TGCGCCAGCAGCCAAGGGGGACTGAACACCGGGGAGCTGTTTTTT. This encodes CASSQGGLNTGELFF.

This clone appeared a single time. The rearrangement links TRBV7-8 to TRBJ1-4; D ambiguous. Trimming removed 2 bases from V and 12 bases from J, with 22 bases in between. CDR3 length: 16 amino acids. Germline V gene lookup returns CDR1 SGHVS and CDR2 FQNEAQ. CDR3 coding DNA: TGTGCCAGCAGCTTACCCGTCTTATCTTCGGGTTCTGAACTGTTTTTT. Translating it yields CASSLPVLSSGSELFF. Drawing the rest from reference TRBV7-8 and TRBJ1-4, the complete variable domain is GAGVSQSPRYKVAKRGQDVALRCDPISGHVSLFWYQQALGQGPEFLTYFQNEAQLDKSGLPSDRFFAERPEGSVSTLKIQRTQQEDSAVYLCASSLPVLSSGSELFFGSGTQLSVL.

This sequence joins TRBV2 and TRBJ1-6; no definite D call. Germline V gene sequence: CDR1 SNHLY, CDR2 FYNNEI. Trimming stripped 3 bases from V and 8 bases from J, with 14 bases between. The length of the CDR3 is 15 residues. Here the CDR3 reads CASSDPGGYDSPLHF. Written as DNA, the CDR3 is TGTGCCAGCAGTGACCCGGGAGGTTATGATTCACCCCTCCACTTT.

The chain carries TRBV7-8 and TRBJ2-3; 9 bases are shared with TRBD2. The CDR3 runs 18 residues. V shed 5 bases and J 3 bases; nucleotides not matched to a gene: 15. Germline V gene sequence: CDR1 SGHVS, CDR2 FQNEAQ. The CDR3 here is CASSPRTGSGSLTDTQYF. The CDR3 nucleotides read TGTGCCAGCAGCCCGCGGACTGGTAGCGGGAGTTTGACAGATACGCAGTATTTT.

The V call is TRBV11-3, the J call TRBJ2-7, with 11 positions matching TRBD2. Per the germline V gene, CDR1 is SGHNT and CDR2 is YENEEA. The length of the CDR3 is 14 residues. Unmatched junction bases numbered 3, after V lost 5 bases and J lost 3 bases. The CDR3 sequence: CASSLSGRVYEQYF. CDR3 nucleotides: TGTGCCAGCAGCCTTAGCGGGAGGGTCTACGAGCAGTACTTC. The full variable domain, rest sourced from reference TRBV11-3 and TRBJ2-7, is EAGVVQSPRYKIIEKKQPVAFWCNPISGHNTLYWYLQNLGQGPELLIRYENEEAVDDSQLPKDRFSAERLKGVDSTLKIQPAELGDSAVYLCASSLSGRVYEQYFGPGTRLTVT.

The chain recombines TRBV14 with TRBJ1-2, with a weak D call TRBD1 (5 bases). Trimming stripped 1 base from V and 8 bases from J, with 17 bases between. The CDR3 totals 15 residues. Looked up from germline, CDR1 is SGHDN and CDR2 is FVKESK. The CDR3 DNA follows: TGTGCCAGCAGCCAAGTAGACCCCGCGACAGTGGGCTACACCTTC. It specifies CASSQVDPATVGYTF.

The genes are TRBV18 and TRBJ1-3, with 8 bases identical to TRBD1. The CDR3 sequence is 16 residues long. CDR1 KGHSH and CDR2 LQKENI come from the germline V gene. Trimming cost V 5 bases and J 2 bases; bases outside gene matches: 8. Here the CDR3 reads CASSSFNRGTGNTIYF. CDR3 in DNA: TGTGCCAGCTCATCTTTTAACAGGGGGACTGGAAACACCATATATTTT.

V and J are TRBV6-1 and TRBJ1-4, with 7 bases matching TRBD1. The CDR3 runs to 16 residues. CDR1 is MNHNS, CDR2 SASEGT, per germline. V dropped 4 bases and J dropped 6; count of bases not matched to a gene: 11. This chain's CDR3 is CASSGGSDRVYEKLFF. The DNA of the CDR3 is TGTGCCAGCAGTGGGGGCTCAGACAGGGTTTATGAAAAACTGTTTTTT.

The rearrangement links TRBV6-4 to TRBJ2-1; the D gene is possibly TRBD2 (5 bases). V was cut by 4 bases and J by 4 bases, with 8 bases left in between. Per the germline V gene, CDR1 is MRHNA and CDR2 is SNTAGT. This CDR3 contains 13 residues. The CDR3 protein is CASSGTEYNEQFF. CDR3 bases: TGTGCCAGCAGTGGGACTGAATACAATGAGCAGTTCTTC.

The chain joins TRBV7-9 to TRBJ1-5; D remains unclear. Trimming shortened V by 3 bases and J by 1 base, and 4 bases separated the two germline ends. Germline V gene lookup returns CDR1 SEHNR and CDR2 FQNEAQ (reference sequence). The length of the CDR3 is 13 residues. DNA for the CDR3: TGTGCCAGCAGCTTGGAGAGCAATCAGCCCCAGCATTTT. Translating it yields CASSLESNQPQHF.

V is TRBV11-2 and J is TRBJ1-1; no clear D gene. The CDR3 sequence is 15 residues long. V gave up 3 bases and J gave up 0 bases, with 11 bases separating them. The germline CDR1 and CDR2 sequences are SGHAT and FQNNGV. DNA for the CDR3: TGTGCCAGCAGCTTGGGCTGGGTTATGAACACTGAAGCTTTCTTT. Translated, it gives CASSLGWVMNTEAFF.

The chain couples TRBV2 to TRBJ2-1; no reliable D call. The CDR3 spans 14 residues. Germline CDR1 is SNHLY and CDR2 is FYNNEI. V shed 1 base and J shed 4 bases, with 8 bases lying between them. The CDR3: CASSEVFPYNEQFF. The DNA for the CDR3 is TGTGCCAGCAGTGAAGTTTTCCCATACAATGAGCAGTTCTTC.

V and J are TRBV6-5 and TRBJ2-7, with 12 bases identical to TRBD2. In germline, CDR1 is MNHEY, CDR2 SVGAGI. The CDR3 is made up of 16 amino acids. With V trimmed by 0 bases and J by 4 bases, 4 bases remained unmatched. The CDR3 sequence is CASSYSRTSGIYEQYF. In DNA, the CDR3 is TGTGCCAGCAGTTACTCAAGGACTAGCGGGATTTACGAGCAGTACTTC.

The chain employs TRBV11-3 and TRBJ2-3; 8 positions agree with TRBD2. V gave up 2 bases and J gave up 3 bases; unmatched junction bases: 7. The V gene's germline CDR1 is SGHNT and CDR2 YENEEA. This CDR3 is 16 amino acids long. CDR3 in DNA: TGTGCCAGCAGCTTATACCAAAGCGGGAGTACAGATACGCAGTATTTT. Protein sequence: CASSLYQSGSTDTQYF.

This clone appeared once. The V gene is TRBV28, the J gene TRBJ1-3; D is ambiguous. The V gene lost 7 bases and the J gene lost 1 base, with 11 bases spanning the gap. Germline V gene lookup returns CDR1 MDHEN and CDR2 SYDVKM. The CDR3 has 14 amino acids. The CDR3 spells CASTPGSSGNTIYF. The DNA for the CDR3 is TGTGCCAGCACCCCGGGATCTTCTGGAAACACCATATATTTT. Filled out from reference TRBV28 and TRBJ1-3, the complete variable domain reads DVKVTQSSRYLVKRTGEKVFLECVQDMDHENMFWYRQDPGLGLRLIYFSYDVKMKEKGDIPEGYSVSREKKERFSLILESASTNQTSMYLCASTPGSSGNTIYFGEGSWLTVV.

This clone appeared once. This rearrangement joins TRBV11-2 to TRBJ2-5; D ambiguous. Looked up from germline, CDR1 is SGHAT and CDR2 is FQNNGV. V was clipped by 4 bases and J by 2 bases, with 2 bases between them. The CDR3 has 11 residues. The CDR3 DNA follows: TGTGCCAGCAGCTCTCAAGAGACCCAGTACTTC. It specifies CASSSQETQYF.